What follows are 10 T cell receptor beta chains derived from one specimen sequenced in a study of regulatory T cells in long-lasting Graves disease. For TCR beta, libraries came from iRepertoire HTBI primers and Arm-PCR of CDR3 regions. A single record per CDR3 protein comes from TCRdb applying MiXCR to the multiplex PCR reads. The sample holds around 480,000 distinct CDR3 sequences, about 16% seen once. Stated time point: newly diagnosed GD, antithyroid drugs for less than 3 months. Making the TCR library involved RNA that had been extracted from PBMCs. These data were also filed under a second study, of T cells in Graves' hyperthyroidism and ophthalmopathy.

The sequencing used peripheral blood mononuclear cells (PBMCs), collected at new diagnosis, from a patient treated with antithyroid drugs. Receptor source: a woman in her forties or fifties with Graves disease.

The genes are TRBV7-9 and TRBJ1-2; D remains ambiguous. There are 15 residues in the CDR3. Trimming removed 4 bases from V and 2 bases from J, with 14 bases in between. Germline loops: CDR1 SEHNR, CDR2 FQNEAQ (reference sequence). The CDR3 nucleotides read TGTGCCAGCAGCTCCCCGAAGGGTACGAACTATGGCTACACCTTC. Translation: CASSSPKGTNYGYTF.

This clonotype has a handful of counts. The rearrangement links TRBV9 to TRBJ1-2; D is perhaps TRBD1 (5 bases). The CDR3 is made up of 13 amino acids. Germline CDR1 SGDLS, CDR2 YYNGEE. V was trimmed by 0 bases and J by 5 bases, leaving 8 bases between them. The CDR3 DNA follows: TGTGCCAGCAGCGTAGGGGGGGAATATGGCTACACCTTC. Residues: CASSVGGEYGYTF.

This clonotype was seen only a few times. The chain has TRBV5-1 and TRBJ1-6, with D maybe TRBD1 (6 bases). V was shortened by 2 bases and J by 0 bases, with 12 bases between the two germline ends. Germline V gives CDR1 SGHRS, CDR2 YFSETQ. This CDR3 spans 17 amino acids. This chain's CDR3 is CASSLGQLSSYNSPLHF. DNA for the CDR3: TGCGCCAGCAGCTTAGGACAGCTAAGCTCCTATAATTCACCCCTCCACTTT.

The DNA of the CDR3 is TGTGCCAGCAGCTCTCGTCGACCGGGCCCCGAAGAGACCCAGTACTTC. The encoded protein is CASSSRRPGPEETQYF. The J gene is TRBJ2-5, the V gene TRBV7-2; D call uncertain. The CDR3 runs 16 residues. Trimming pared 4 bases from V and 3 bases from J, leaving 18 bases between. CDR1 and CDR2 from the germline V gene are SGHTA and FQGNSA.

This clonotype was counted ten times or more. DNA for the CDR3: TGCAGCGTTGTTTTATTTGGGGACAGCTCCTACGAGCAGTACTTC. Its protein product is CSVVLFGDSSYEQYF. The chain recombines TRBV29-1 with TRBJ2-7, with 7 bases identical to TRBD1. The CDR3 has 15 residues. CDR1 is SQVTM and CDR2 is ANQGSEA in the germline V gene. J was trimmed by 0 bases and V by 4 bases; bases with no gene match: 9.

Many counts were recorded for this clonotype. The V call is TRBV2, the J call TRBJ2-1, with D uncertain. Germline CDR1 reads SNHLY; CDR2 reads FYNNEI. The CDR3 sequence is 12 residues long. Trimming pared 3 bases from V and 5 bases from J, leaving 5 bases between. The chain's CDR3 is CASSESNNEQFF. CDR3 sequence (DNA): TGTGCCAGCAGTGAGTCAAACAATGAGCAGTTCTTC.

This clonotype has at least ten counts. The chain recombines TRBV6-9 with TRBJ2-7; 11 nucleotides line up with TRBD2. Germline assignment: CDR1 MNHGY and CDR2 SVAAGI. This CDR3 has 16 amino acids. J lost 2 bases, V lost 3 bases, and 6 bases had no gene match. Here the CDR3 reads CASSYSSGGHPYEQYF. The CDR3 bases are TGTGCCAGCAGTTACTCTAGCGGGGGGCACCCCTACGAGCAGTACTTC.

At least ten counts were recorded for this clonotype. This chain joins TRBV12-3 or TRBV12-4 and TRBJ1-4; D unresolved. This CDR3 region has 14 residues. V was pared by 3 bases and J by 8 bases, with 13 bases between. The CDR3 here is CASSLTGVREKLFF. CDR3 nucleotide sequence: TGTGCCAGCAGTTTGACCGGAGTTCGGGAAAAACTGTTTTTT.

This clonotype was counted many times. The genes are TRBV5-1 and TRBJ1-5; 11 positions match TRBD1. J was trimmed by 1 base and V by 8 bases; bases with no gene match: 11. This CDR3 is built from 17 residues. Germline V gives CDR1 SGHRS, CDR2 YFSETQ. DNA for the CDR3: TGCGCCAGGCTCCGGGACAGGGGGTGCCGGAGCAATCAGCCCCAGCATTTT. Translation: CARLRDRGCRSNQPQHF.

This clonotype showed up many times. The chain links TRBV20-1 to TRBJ2-3; the match to TRBD2 covers 14 bases. Germline-derived CDR1 and CDR2 are DFQATT and SNEGSKA (reference sequence). The CDR3 totals 16 residues. V trimming: 6 bases; J trimming: 4 bases; junction bases outside the gene matches: 9. CDR3 sequence: CSATGTSGGEADTQYF. The CDR3 DNA follows: TGCAGTGCAACCGGGACTAGCGGGGGTGAAGCAGATACGCAGTATTTT.